This T cell receptor beta chain comes out of a study of shared clonotypes between healthy human individuals. Study in general: Participating donors consisted of two women and a few men aged 18 to 49. CD4 naive and CD4 memory each took three plates per donor, while CD8 naive took two and CD8 memory one.

Positive CCR7 selection of CD45RO-negative cells yielded the naive CD8 cells, and terminally differentiated effector memory CD45RA+ cells were excluded. The donor population consisted of healthy HIV-negative adults with no recent acute infections or vaccinations. The CDR3 is 14 residues long. The V end lost 5 bases, the J end lost 5 bases, and 16 bases lay between the germline ends. Germline V gene sequence: CDR1 SGHVS, CDR2 FQNEAQ. The assay was run at deep level. Libraries were prepared by immunoSEQ multiplex PCR; TCRdb keeps only in-frame clonotypes and omits some of them. The table has about 680,000 clones, 92% seen once; the top ten hold approximately 24%.

This receptor was obtained from a man aged 30 to 45 in good health. The J gene is TRBJ2-7, the V gene TRBV7-8; either TRBD1 or TRBD2 may supply D (5 bases each). Input material: naive CD8+ T cells sorted from blood. The CDR3 protein is CASSTRPGPHEQYF. Written as DNA, the CDR3 is TGTGCCAGCAGCACTAGGCCAGGGCCCCACGAGCAGTACTTC.